The source of this T cell receptor beta chain is a study of blood T cell repertoires in COVID-19. Overall study context: The origin of the acute and convalescent COVID-19 samples was the United States, Italy and Spain. The cDNA or gDNA used as material had been derived from T cells, B-cell-depleted T cells, or PBMCs.

With 5 bases clipped from V and 4 bases from J, the junction kept 9 bases outside the gene matches. Per germline, CDR1 MNHNY and CDR2 SVGAGI (reference sequence). CDR3 length: 16 amino acids. In the authors' workflow: Researchers report that nucleated cell counts were estimated from reference gene primer amplification. This table comes from immunoSEQ multiplex PCR, and its TCRdb copy is limited to in-frame clones, with some not included. Clone size and V and J calls were adopted from that table, with D and trimming inferred from the DNA. There are more than 150,000 clones in the sample; roughly 80% occur only once, and around 14% lies in the top ten.

This receptor was obtained from a man younger than 45 with active or convalescent COVID-19. The sample taken for sequencing was peripheral blood. This chain joins TRBV6-6 and TRBJ1-2; 11 bases match TRBD1. CDR3 sequence (DNA): TGTGCCAGCAGTGCCTCGACCGGGACAGGGGGCTATGGCTACACCTTC. It encodes CASSASTGTGGYGYTF.